This T cell receptor (beta chain) was identified during a study of cytomegalovirus exposure and HLA in healthy donors. With respect to this clone: The antigen remains undetermined.

With 60 Vbeta and 13 Jbeta primers, the PCR was carried out. Sequencing used immunoSEQ multiplex PCR; TCRdb keeps in-frame clones, though not all of them. The profile shows roughly 150,000 clones, roughly 80% of them singletons. The V gene's germline CDR1 is MDHEN and CDR2 SYDVKM. This CDR3 is built from 14 residues. V dropped 3 bases and J dropped 5; count of bases not matched to a gene: 6. The study, taken as a whole, reports: Reports credit the classifier with highly specific, highly sensitive diagnosis of cytomegalovirus status. A later analysis linked a missense DCLRE1C variant to TCR beta V- and J-gene trimming. Links to common viral pathogens appeared, in a later analysis, for several of the most significant clusters. Data from an earlier analysis indicated that most TCR beta V segments were productive either about 87% or about 30% of the time.

The chain uses TRBV28 and TRBJ2-5; 7 positions agree with TRBD2. The receptor was derived from a young man in good health and CMV-seropositive. Sequencing was performed on PBMCs. The chain's CDR3 is CASSLGGTGETQYF. As DNA, the CDR3 is TGTGCCAGCAGTTTGGGGGGGACCGGGGAGACCCAGTACTTC.